A selection of T cell receptor beta chains follows, all from one sample in a study of monozygotic twins with inflammatory bowel disease. After re-calling the 5' RACE reads, TCRdb lists one entry per CDR3 protein, DNA absent. This table holds 80,000 or so distinct CDR3 sequences. The specimen sequenced was blood. These TCRs come from a human donor with ulcerative colitis or Crohn's disease, or a healthy co-twin of an affected twin (not recorded which). CDR3s include the opening cysteine and the closing phenylalanine or tryptophan. The order of the fields is J gene, CDR3 length, V gene, CDR3 protein.

j_call: TRBJ2-3
cdr3_length: 13
v_call: TRBV20-1
cdr3_aa: CSANGGSRDTQYF

j_call: TRBJ2-1
cdr3_length: 14
v_call: TRBV5-1
cdr3_aa: CASSQRLPLNEQFF

j_call: TRBJ1-1
cdr3_length: 14
v_call: TRBV5-1
cdr3_aa: CASSDTGVYTEAFF

j_call: TRBJ1-1
cdr3_length: 14
v_call: TRBV5-1
cdr3_aa: CASSHGTGDTEAFF

j_call: TRBJ1-2
cdr3_length: 13
v_call: TRBV28
cdr3_aa: CASSLNNVDGYTF

j_call: TRBJ1-6
cdr3_length: 13
v_call: TRBV12-3/TRBV12-4
cdr3_aa: CASSWGSKSPLHF

j_call: TRBJ1-1
cdr3_length: 12
v_call: TRBV20-1
cdr3_aa: CSAPGPNTEAFF

j_call: TRBJ1-1
cdr3_length: 14
v_call: TRBV5-1
cdr3_aa: CASAPEGGRTEAFF

j_call: TRBJ2-5
cdr3_length: 16
v_call: TRBV20-1
cdr3_aa: CSASGTSGGEGETQYF

j_call: TRBJ2-3
cdr3_length: 12
v_call: TRBV5-6
cdr3_aa: CASSPGSDTQYF